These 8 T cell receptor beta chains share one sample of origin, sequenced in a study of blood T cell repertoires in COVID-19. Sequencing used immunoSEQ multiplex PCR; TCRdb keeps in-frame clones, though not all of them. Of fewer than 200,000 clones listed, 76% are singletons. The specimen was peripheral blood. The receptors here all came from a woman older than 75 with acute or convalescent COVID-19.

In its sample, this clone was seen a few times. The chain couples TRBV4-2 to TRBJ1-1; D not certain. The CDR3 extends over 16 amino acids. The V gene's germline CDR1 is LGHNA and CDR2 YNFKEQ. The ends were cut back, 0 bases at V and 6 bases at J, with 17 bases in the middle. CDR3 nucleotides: TGTGCCAGCAGCCAAGATAGAGGGCGACCGAATTCTGAAGCTTTCTTT. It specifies CASSQDRGRPNSEAFF.

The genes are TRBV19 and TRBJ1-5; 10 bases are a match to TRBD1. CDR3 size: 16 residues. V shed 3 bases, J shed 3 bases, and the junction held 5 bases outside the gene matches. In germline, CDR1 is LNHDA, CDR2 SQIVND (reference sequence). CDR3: CASSMAGQGFNQPQHF. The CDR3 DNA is TGTGCCAGTAGTATGGCGGGACAGGGGTTCAATCAGCCCCAGCATTTT.

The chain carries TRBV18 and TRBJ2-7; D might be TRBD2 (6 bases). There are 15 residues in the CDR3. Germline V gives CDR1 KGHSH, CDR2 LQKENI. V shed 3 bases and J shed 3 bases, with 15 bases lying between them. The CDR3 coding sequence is TGTGCCAGCTCACCCTCGGGACTTTCCCTCTACGAGCAGTACTTC. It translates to CASSPSGLSLYEQYF.

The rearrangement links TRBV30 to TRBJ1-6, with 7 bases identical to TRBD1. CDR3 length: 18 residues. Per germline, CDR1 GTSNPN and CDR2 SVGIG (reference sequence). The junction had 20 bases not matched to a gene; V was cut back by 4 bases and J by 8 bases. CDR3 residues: CAWTQRQGSPMVDSPLHF. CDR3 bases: TGTGCCTGGACCCAGAGACAGGGAAGCCCCATGGTTGATTCACCCCTCCACTTT.

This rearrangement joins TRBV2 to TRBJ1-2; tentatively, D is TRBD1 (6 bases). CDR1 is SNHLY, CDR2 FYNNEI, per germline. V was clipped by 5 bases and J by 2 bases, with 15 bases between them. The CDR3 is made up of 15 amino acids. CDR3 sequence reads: CASSQNPQGNYGYTF. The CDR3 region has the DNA TGTGCCAGCAGTCAAAACCCCCAGGGGAACTATGGCTACACCTTC.

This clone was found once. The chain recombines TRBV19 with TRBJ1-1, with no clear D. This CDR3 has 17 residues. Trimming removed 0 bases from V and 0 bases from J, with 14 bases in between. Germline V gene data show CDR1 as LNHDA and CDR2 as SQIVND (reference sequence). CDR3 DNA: TGTGCCAGTAGTATAGATCGGATAAACAGCATGAACACTGAAGCTTTCTTT. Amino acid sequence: CASSIDRINSMNTEAFF.

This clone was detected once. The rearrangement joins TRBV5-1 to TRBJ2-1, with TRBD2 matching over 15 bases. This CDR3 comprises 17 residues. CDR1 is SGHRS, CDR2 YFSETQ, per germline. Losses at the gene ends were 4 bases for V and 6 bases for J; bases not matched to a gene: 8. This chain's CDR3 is CASSRGLAGGGLNEQFF. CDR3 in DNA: TGCGCCAGCAGCAGGGGACTAGCGGGGGGAGGGCTCAATGAGCAGTTCTTC. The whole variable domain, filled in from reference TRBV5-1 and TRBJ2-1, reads KAGVTQTPRYLIKTRGQQVTLSCSPISGHRSVSWYQQTPGQGLQFLFEYFSETQRNKGNFPGRFSGRQFSNSRSEMNVSTLELGDSALYLCASSRGLAGGGLNEQFFGPGTRLTVL.

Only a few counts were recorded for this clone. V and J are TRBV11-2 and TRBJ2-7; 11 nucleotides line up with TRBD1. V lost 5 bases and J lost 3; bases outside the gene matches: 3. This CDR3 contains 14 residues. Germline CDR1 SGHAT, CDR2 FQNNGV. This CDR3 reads CASSPGQGVYEQYF. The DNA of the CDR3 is TGTGCCAGCAGCCCGGGACAGGGGGTCTACGAGCAGTACTTC.